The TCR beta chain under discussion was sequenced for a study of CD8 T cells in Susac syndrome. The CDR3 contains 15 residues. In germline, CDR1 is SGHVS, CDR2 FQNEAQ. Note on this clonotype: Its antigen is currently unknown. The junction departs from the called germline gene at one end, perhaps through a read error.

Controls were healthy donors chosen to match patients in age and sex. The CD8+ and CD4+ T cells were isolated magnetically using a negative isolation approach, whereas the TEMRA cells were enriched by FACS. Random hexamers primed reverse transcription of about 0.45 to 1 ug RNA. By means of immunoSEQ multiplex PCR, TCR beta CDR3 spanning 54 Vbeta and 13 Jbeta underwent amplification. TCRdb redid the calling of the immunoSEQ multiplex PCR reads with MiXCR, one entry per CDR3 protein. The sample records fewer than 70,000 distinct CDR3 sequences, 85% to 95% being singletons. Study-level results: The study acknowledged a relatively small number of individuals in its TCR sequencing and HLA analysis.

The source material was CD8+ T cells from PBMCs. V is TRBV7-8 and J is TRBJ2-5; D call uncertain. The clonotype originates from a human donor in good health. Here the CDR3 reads CASSLTTAYQETRYF. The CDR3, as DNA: TGTGCCAGCAGCTTAACTACTGCGTACCAAGAGACCCGGTACTTC.